This T cell receptor (beta chain) was identified in a study of blood T cell repertoires in COVID-19. Generated by immunoSEQ multiplex PCR, the TCRdb table keeps only in-frame clones and is missing some. This sample yields about 140,000 clones, of which around nine tenths are seen a single time; less than 2% belongs to the top ten. The clonotype was recovered from a woman aged 55-70 years with acute or convalescent COVID-19. What was sequenced was peripheral blood.

The CDR3 DNA reads as TGTGCCAGCAGCTTAGACGGAGGAGGGTACGAGCAGTACTTC. This sequence encodes CASSLDGGGYEQYF. V is TRBV7-8 and J is TRBJ2-7, with D perhaps matching TRBD2 (6 bases). Looked up from germline, CDR1 is SGHVS and CDR2 is FQNEAQ. Trimming stripped 1 base from V and 4 bases from J, with 11 bases between. This CDR3 comprises 14 residues.